The rows below give T cell receptor beta chains drawn from one sample of a study of blood T cell repertoires in COVID-19. The assay was immunoSEQ multiplex PCR, and TCRdb's table has in-frame clones only and misses some. The repertoire includes around 270,000 clones, about 88% of them detected once, and roughly 4.9% sits in the top ten. Sequencing input: peripheral blood. The receptors shown here come from a woman between 55 and 75 years old with COVID-19, enrolled during active disease. CDR3s leave out the opening cysteine and the closing phenylalanine or tryptophan. A D gene is named only where the DNA matches it firmly.

CDR3aa	d_gene	v_gene
ASSSRRAGLADTQY	.	TRBV3-1/TRBV3-2
ASSSQETQY	.	TRBV12-3/TRBV12-4
ASSSPGTRGNEQF	TRBD2	TRBV5-1
ASSSMTPFSGANVLT	.	TRBV7-9
ASLSRGDRGGYT	TRBD1	TRBV25-1
ASSNEGRGYQETQY	TRBD2	TRBV9
ASSLGQGGSGANVLT	.	TRBV5-1
ASSLERQDGYT	.	TRBV4-1
ASSPLGRSDTQY	.	TRBV7-9
ASSFQGSYGYT	.	TRBV11-2
ATSALDSTGELF	.	TRBV24-1
ASSSRQGRTEAF	TRBD1	TRBV7-2
ASSRLGTSGPSDEQF	TRBD2	TRBV5-1
ASSPQIRGFGANVLT	.	TRBV21-1
ASSRGQGAYEQF	TRBD1	TRBV3-1/TRBV3-2
AAGGGRTTDTQY	TRBD2	TRBV24-1
ASSVEGREALTARGNEQF	TRBD2	TRBV9
ASSFGTGGRSPF	TRBD1	TRBV5-6